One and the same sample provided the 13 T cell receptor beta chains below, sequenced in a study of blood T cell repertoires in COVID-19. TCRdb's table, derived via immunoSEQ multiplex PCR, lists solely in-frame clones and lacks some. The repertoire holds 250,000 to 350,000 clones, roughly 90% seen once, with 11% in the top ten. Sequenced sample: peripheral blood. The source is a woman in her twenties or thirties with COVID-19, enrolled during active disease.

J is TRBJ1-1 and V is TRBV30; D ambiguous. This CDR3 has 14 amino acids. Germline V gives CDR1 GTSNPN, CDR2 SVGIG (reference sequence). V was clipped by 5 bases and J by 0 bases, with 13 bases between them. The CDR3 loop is CAWLARPVNTEAFF. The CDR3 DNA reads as TGTGCCTGGTTAGCCCGGCCCGTGAACACTGAAGCTTTCTTT.

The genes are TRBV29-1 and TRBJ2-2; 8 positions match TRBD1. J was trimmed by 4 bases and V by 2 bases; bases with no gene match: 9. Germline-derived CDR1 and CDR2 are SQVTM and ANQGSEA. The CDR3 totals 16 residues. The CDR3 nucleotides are TGCAGCGTTGAAATCAAGGGGACAGGCGGCACCGGGGAGCTGTTTTTT. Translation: CSVEIKGTGGTGELFF.

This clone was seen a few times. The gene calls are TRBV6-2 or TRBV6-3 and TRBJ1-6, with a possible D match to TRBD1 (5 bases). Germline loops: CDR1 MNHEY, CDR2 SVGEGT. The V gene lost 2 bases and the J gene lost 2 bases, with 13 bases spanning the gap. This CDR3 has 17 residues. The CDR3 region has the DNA TGTGCCAGCAGTTACCAGACAGCTCGGACCTATAATTCACCCCTCCACTTT. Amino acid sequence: CASSYQTARTYNSPLHF.

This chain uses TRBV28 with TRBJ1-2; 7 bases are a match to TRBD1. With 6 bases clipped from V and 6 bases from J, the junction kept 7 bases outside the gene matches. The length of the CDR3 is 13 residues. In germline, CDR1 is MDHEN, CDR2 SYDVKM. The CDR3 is CASRPDRDDGYTF. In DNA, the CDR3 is TGTGCCAGCAGACCCGACAGGGACGATGGCTACACCTTC.

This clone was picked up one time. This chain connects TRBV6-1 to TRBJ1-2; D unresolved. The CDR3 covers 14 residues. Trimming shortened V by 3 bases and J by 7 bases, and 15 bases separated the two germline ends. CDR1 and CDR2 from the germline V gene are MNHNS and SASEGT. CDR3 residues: CASSEQGSSGGYTF. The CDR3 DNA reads TGTGCCAGCAGTGAGCAAGGATCCTCAGGTGGCTACACCTTC.

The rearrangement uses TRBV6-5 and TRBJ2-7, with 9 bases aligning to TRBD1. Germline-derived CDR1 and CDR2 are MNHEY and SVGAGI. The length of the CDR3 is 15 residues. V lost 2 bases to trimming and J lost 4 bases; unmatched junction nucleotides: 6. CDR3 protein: CASSYRQGGEYEQYF. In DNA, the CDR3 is TGTGCCAGCAGTTACAGACAGGGGGGAGAATACGAGCAGTACTTC.

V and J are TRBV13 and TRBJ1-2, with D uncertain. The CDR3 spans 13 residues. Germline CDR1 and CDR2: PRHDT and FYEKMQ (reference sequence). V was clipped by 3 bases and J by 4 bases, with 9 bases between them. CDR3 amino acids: CASSLPGFYGYTF. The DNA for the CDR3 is TGTGCCAGCAGCTTGCCGGGGTTCTATGGCTACACCTTC.

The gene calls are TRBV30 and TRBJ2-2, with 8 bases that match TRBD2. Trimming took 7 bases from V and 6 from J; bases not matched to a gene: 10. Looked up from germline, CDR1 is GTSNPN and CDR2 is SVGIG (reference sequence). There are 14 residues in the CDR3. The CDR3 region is CASKGTSLAGELFF. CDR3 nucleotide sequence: TGTGCCTCAAAGGGGACTAGTTTGGCCGGGGAGCTGTTTTTT.

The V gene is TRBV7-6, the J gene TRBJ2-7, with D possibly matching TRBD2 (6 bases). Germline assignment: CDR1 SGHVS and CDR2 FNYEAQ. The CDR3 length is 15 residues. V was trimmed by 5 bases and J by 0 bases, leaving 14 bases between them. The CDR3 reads CASSTRDSSSYEQYF. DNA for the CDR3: TGTGCCAGCAGCACCCGGGACTCTAGCTCCTACGAGCAGTACTTC.

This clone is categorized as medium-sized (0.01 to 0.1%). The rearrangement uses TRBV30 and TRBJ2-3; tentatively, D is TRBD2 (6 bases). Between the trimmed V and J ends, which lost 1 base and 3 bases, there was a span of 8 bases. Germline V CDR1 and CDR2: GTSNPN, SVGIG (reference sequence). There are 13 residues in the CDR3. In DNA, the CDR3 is TGTGCCTGGAGTGGGCGGGGAACAGATACGCAGTATTTT. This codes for CAWSGRGTDTQYF.

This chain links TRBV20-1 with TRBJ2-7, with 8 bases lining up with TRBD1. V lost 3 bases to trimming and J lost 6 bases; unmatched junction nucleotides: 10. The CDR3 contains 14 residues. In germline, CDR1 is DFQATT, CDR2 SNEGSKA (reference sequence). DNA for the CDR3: TGCAGTGCTAGTCCGGACAGGGATATTGGCGAGCAGTACTTC. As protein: CSASPDRDIGEQYF.

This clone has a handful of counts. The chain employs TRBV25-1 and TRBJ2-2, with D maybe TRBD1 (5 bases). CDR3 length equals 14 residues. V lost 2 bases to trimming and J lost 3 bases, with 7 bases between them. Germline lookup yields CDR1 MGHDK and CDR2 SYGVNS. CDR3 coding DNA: TGTGCCAGCAGTGAAGGACAAGACACCGGGGAGCTGTTTTTT. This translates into CASSEGQDTGELFF.

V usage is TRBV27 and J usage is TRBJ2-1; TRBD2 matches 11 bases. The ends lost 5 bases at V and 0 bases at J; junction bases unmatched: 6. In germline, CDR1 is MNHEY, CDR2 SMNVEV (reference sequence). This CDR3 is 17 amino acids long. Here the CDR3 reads CASSHGLAGSSYNEQFF. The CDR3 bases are TGTGCCAGCAGTCACGGACTAGCGGGTAGCTCCTACAATGAGCAGTTCTTC.